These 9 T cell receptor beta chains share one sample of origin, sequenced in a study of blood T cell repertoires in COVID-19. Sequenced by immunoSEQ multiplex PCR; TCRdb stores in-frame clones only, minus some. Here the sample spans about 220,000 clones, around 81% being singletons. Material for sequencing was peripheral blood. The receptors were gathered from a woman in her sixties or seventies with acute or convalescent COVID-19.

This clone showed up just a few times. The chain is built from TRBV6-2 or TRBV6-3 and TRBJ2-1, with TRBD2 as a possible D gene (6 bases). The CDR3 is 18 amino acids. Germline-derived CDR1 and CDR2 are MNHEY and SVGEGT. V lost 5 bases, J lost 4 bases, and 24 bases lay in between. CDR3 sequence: CASSPQKGWWGEYNEQFF. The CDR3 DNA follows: TGTGCCAGCAGTCCCCAGAAAGGGTGGTGGGGGGAGTACAATGAGCAGTTCTTC.

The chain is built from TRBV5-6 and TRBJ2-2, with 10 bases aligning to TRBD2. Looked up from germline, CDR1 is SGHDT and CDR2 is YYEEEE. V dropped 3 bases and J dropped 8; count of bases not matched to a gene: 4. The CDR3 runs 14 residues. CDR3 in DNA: TGTGCCAGCAGCTCCGTAGCGGGGGGAGGGGAGCTGTTTTTT. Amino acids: CASSSVAGGGELFF.

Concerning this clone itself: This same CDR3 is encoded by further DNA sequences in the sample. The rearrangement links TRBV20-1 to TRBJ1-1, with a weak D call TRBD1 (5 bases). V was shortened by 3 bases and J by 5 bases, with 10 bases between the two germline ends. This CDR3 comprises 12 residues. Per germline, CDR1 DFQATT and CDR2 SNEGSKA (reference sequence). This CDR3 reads CSASRGGTEAFF. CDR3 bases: TGCAGTGCTAGTAGGGGAGGGACTGAAGCTTTCTTT.

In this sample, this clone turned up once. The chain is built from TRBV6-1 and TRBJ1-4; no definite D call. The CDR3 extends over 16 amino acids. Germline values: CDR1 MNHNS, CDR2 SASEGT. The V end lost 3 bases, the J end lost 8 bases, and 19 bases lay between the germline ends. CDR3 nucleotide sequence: TGTGCCAGCAGTGAGAGGGCAGGAACCTTGCGGGAAAAACTGTTTTTT. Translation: CASSERAGTLREKLFF.

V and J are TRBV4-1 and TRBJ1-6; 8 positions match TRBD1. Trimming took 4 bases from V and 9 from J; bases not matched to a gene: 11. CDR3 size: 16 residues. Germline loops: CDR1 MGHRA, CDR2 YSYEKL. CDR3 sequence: CASSPDGTGAFSPLHF. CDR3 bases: TGCGCCAGCAGCCCGGACGGGACAGGAGCCTTTTCACCCCTCCACTTT.

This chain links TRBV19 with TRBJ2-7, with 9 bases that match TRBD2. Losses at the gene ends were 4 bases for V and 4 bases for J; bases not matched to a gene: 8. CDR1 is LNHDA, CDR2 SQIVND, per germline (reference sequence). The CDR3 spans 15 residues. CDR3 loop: CASSTQSGGRYEQYF. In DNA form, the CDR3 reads TGTGCCAGTAGTACCCAAAGCGGGGGGCGATACGAGCAGTACTTC.

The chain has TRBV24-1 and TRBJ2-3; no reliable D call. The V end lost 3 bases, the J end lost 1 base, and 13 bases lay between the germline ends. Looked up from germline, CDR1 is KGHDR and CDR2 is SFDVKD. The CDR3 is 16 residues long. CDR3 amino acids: CATSDLKTSRTDTQYF. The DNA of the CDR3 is TGTGCCACCAGTGATCTAAAGACATCTCGCACAGATACGCAGTATTTT.

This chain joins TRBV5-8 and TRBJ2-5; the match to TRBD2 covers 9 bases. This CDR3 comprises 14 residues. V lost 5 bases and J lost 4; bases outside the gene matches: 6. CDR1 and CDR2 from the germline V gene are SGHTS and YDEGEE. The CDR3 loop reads CASRHAAGGETQYF. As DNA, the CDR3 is TGTGCCAGCAGGCACGCAGCGGGGGGAGAGACCCAGTACTTC. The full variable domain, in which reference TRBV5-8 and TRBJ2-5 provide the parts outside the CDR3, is EAGVTQSPTHLIKTRGQQATLRCSPISGHTSVYWYQQALGLGLQFLLWYDEGEERNRGNFPPRFSGRQFPNYSSELNVNALELEDSALYLCASRHAAGGETQYFGPGTRLLVL.

CDR3 DNA: TGCGCCAGCAGCCAGGGAGAACAGATGAACACTGAAGCTTTCTTT. The encoded protein is CASSQGEQMNTEAFF. This sequence joins TRBV4-1 and TRBJ1-1, with D unresolved. The germline V gene has CDR1 MGHRA and CDR2 YSYEKL. CDR3 length: 15 residues. V was shortened by 3 bases and J by 0 bases, with 11 bases between the two germline ends.